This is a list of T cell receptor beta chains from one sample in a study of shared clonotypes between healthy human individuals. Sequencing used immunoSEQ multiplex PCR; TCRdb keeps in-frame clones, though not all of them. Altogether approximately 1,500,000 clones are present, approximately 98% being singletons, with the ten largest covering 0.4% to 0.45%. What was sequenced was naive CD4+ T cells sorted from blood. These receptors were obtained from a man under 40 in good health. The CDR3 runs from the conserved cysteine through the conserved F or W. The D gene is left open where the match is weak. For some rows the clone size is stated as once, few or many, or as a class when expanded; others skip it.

CDR3: CASSGLGTGQFYEQYF
DNA: TGCGCCAGCAGCGGCCTCGGGACAGGACAGTTCTACGAGCAGTACTTC
V: TRBV5-1
J: TRBJ2-7
size: -
D: TRBD1

CDR3: CASSLYGLAGGGEQYF
DNA: TGTGCCAGCAGTTTATACGGACTAGCGGGAGGTGGCGAGCAGTACTTC
V: TRBV28
J: TRBJ2-7
size: -
D: TRBD2

CDR3: CASSIGELFF
DNA: TGTGCCAGCAGCATAGGGGAGCTGTTTTTT
V: TRBV7-9
J: TRBJ2-2
size: -
D: -

CDR3: CASSLKLRFAGGQPEQFF
DNA: TGTGCCAGCAGTTTGAAGCTTCGCTTTGCGGGAGGGCAGCCTGAGCAGTTCTTC
V: TRBV28
J: TRBJ2-1
size: -
D: TRBD2

CDR3: CATSRGGSRYEQYF
DNA: TGTGCCACCAGCAGAGGCGGGAGTCGCTACGAGCAGTACTTC
V: TRBV15
J: TRBJ2-7
size: once
D: TRBD2

CDR3: CASSPSERPGNTIYF
DNA: TGTGCCAGCTCACCCTCCGAGCGACCTGGAAACACCATATATTTT
V: TRBV18
J: TRBJ1-3
size: -
D: -

CDR3: CARNYLRELDRGTGELFF
DNA: TGTGCCAGAAATTACCTCAGAGAACTAGATAGGGGCACCGGGGAGCTGTTTTTT
V: TRBV6-9
J: TRBJ2-2
size: -
D: -

CDR3: CASSPVAGVSYNEQFF
DNA: TGTGCCAGCTCACCGGTAGCGGGAGTATCCTACAATGAGCAGTTCTTC
V: TRBV18
J: TRBJ2-1
size: -
D: TRBD2

CDR3: CASSPLSGGSEKLFF
DNA: TGCGCCAGCAGCCCCTTGTCAGGGGGTTCGGAAAAACTGTTTTTT
V: TRBV5-1
J: TRBJ1-4
size: -
D: TRBD1

CDR3: CASSSLAGGYEQYF
DNA: TGTGCCAGCAGCTCCTTAGCGGGAGGGTACGAGCAGTACTTC
V: TRBV5-4
J: TRBJ2-7
size: -
D: TRBD2

CDR3: CATSRELRGQYEKLFF
DNA: TGTGCCACCAGCAGAGAGTTACGCGGTCAATATGAAAAACTGTTTTTT
V: TRBV15
J: TRBJ1-4
size: once
D: -

CDR3: CASSRPGTYEQYF
DNA: TGTGCCAGCAGCCGCCCCGGGACCTACGAGCAGTACTTC
V: TRBV7-9
J: TRBJ2-7
size: -
D: -

CDR3: CASISFSRYEQYF
DNA: TGTGCCAGCATCAGCTTTTCTCGCTACGAGCAGTACTTC
V: TRBV28
J: TRBJ2-7
size: once
D: -

CDR3: CATSRIGQGRFEQYF
DNA: TGTGCCACCAGCAGAATTGGACAGGGAAGGTTCGAGCAGTACTTC
V: TRBV15
J: TRBJ2-7
size: -
D: TRBD1

CDR3: CASSPGGGQYF
DNA: TGTGCCAGCAGCCCTGGCGGTGGCCAGTACTTC
V: TRBV6-4
J: TRBJ2-5
size: -
D: -

CDR3: CASEAGGVYNEQFF
DNA: TGTGCCAGTGAGGCGGGAGGCGTTTACAATGAGCAGTTCTTC
V: TRBV28
J: TRBJ2-1
size: once
D: TRBD2

CDR3: CASSLYGRPRAADYGYTF
DNA: TGTGCCAGCAGCTTATACGGGAGACCTAGGGCGGCCGACTATGGCTACACCTTC
V: TRBV11-2
J: TRBJ1-2
size: -
D: -

CDR3: CASSLTSGRPSYNEQFF
DNA: TGCGCCAGCAGCTTGACTAGCGGGAGGCCCTCCTACAATGAGCAGTTCTTC
V: TRBV5-1
J: TRBJ2-1
size: -
D: TRBD2

CDR3: CASSRHRVENTGELFF
DNA: TGTGCCAGCAGCAGACACAGGGTCGAGAACACCGGGGAGCTGTTTTTT
V: TRBV11-2
J: TRBJ2-2
size: -
D: -

CDR3: CASSLRETQYF
DNA: TGTGCCAGTAGTCTTCGTGAGACCCAGTACTTC
V: TRBV19
J: TRBJ2-5
size: -
D: -

CDR3: CASRLGLAGGRTGELFF
DNA: TGTGCCAGCAGACTCGGACTAGCGGGAGGGCGAACCGGGGAGCTGTTTTTT
V: TRBV28
J: TRBJ2-2
size: -
D: TRBD2

CDR3: CASTLAGPLTDTQYF
DNA: TGTGCCAGTACCCTAGCGGGACCTTTAACAGATACGCAGTATTTT
V: TRBV2
J: TRBJ2-3
size: -
D: TRBD2

CDR3: CASSSPGGYLGEQYF
DNA: TGTGCCAGCAGTTCACCGGGAGGGTACTTGGGGGAGCAGTACTTC
V: TRBV28
J: TRBJ2-7
size: -
D: TRBD2

CDR3: CASSLGGSFGTYEQYF
DNA: TGCGCCAGCAGCTTGGGGGGTAGTTTTGGCACCTACGAGCAGTACTTC
V: TRBV5-1
J: TRBJ2-7
size: -
D: -

CDR3: CASRPNLQGANEQFF
DNA: TGTGCCAGCAGGCCCAACCTACAGGGAGCTAATGAGCAGTTCTTC
V: TRBV6-1
J: TRBJ2-1
size: -
D: -

CDR3: CASSPQLVSGSIQETQYF
DNA: TGTGCCAGCTCACCCCAATTAGTGAGCGGGAGTATACAAGAGACCCAGTACTTC
V: TRBV18
J: TRBJ2-5
size: -
D: TRBD2

CDR3: CASSMILVRPTEAFF
DNA: TGTGCCAGTAGTATGATCCTTGTCAGGCCCACTGAAGCTTTCTTT
V: TRBV19
J: TRBJ1-1
size: -
D: -

CDR3: CAISQGTEQYF
DNA: TGTGCCATCAGCCAGGGGACCGAGCAGTACTTC
V: TRBV10-3
J: TRBJ2-7
size: -
D: -

CDR3: CASSLVLVAGSTDTQYF
DNA: TGTGCCAGCAGCTTGGTGCTTGTGGCGGGAAGCACAGATACGCAGTATTTT
V: TRBV5-8
J: TRBJ2-3
size: -
D: -

CDR3: CASSLTGTENTGELFF
DNA: TGCGCCAGCAGCTTAACCGGGACAGAAAACACCGGGGAGCTGTTTTTT
V: TRBV5-1
J: TRBJ2-2
size: -
D: TRBD1

CDR3: CASSEDIGDYGYTF
DNA: TGTGCCAGCAGTGAGGATATTGGAGACTATGGCTACACCTTC
V: TRBV2
J: TRBJ1-2
size: few
D: -

CDR3: CATSRDDGAGSTDTQYF
DNA: TGTGCCACCAGCAGAGATGATGGAGCGGGGAGCACAGATACGCAGTATTTT
V: TRBV15
J: TRBJ2-3
size: once
D: TRBD2

CDR3: CASSGTAQTQFF
DNA: TGTGCCAGCAGTGGGACGGCCCAGACCCAGTTCTTC
V: TRBV6-1
J: TRBJ2-1
size: -
D: -

CDR3: CASSLQSSSTEAFF
DNA: TGCGCCAGCAGCTTGCAAAGTTCTTCTACTGAAGCTTTCTTT
V: TRBV5-1
J: TRBJ1-1
size: -
D: -

CDR3: CASSSSTGGSYEQYF
DNA: TGTGCCAGCAGCTCTTCGACAGGGGGGTCCTACGAGCAGTACTTC
V: TRBV7-2
J: TRBJ2-7
size: -
D: TRBD1

CDR3: CASSLGQAYYGYTF
DNA: TGTGCCAGCAGCTTGGGGCAGGCTTACTATGGCTACACCTTC
V: TRBV5-4
J: TRBJ1-2
size: once
D: -

CDR3: CASSPRGDYGYTF
DNA: TGTGCCAGCAGCCCGCGGGGGGACTATGGCTACACCTTC
V: TRBV5-4
J: TRBJ1-2
size: -
D: -

CDR3: CASSERRGDEKLFF
DNA: TGTGCCAGCAGCGAAAGAAGGGGCGACGAAAAACTGTTTTTT
V: TRBV5-5
J: TRBJ1-4
size: -
D: -

CDR3: CSVQEGTHEQYF
DNA: TGCAGCGTTCAGGAGGGAACCCACGAGCAGTACTTC
V: TRBV29-1
J: TRBJ2-7
size: -
D: -

CDR3: CASSGTSGGTDTQYF
DNA: TGTGCCAGCAGTGGTACTAGCGGGGGCACAGATACGCAGTATTTT
V: TRBV6-4
J: TRBJ2-3
size: once
D: TRBD2

CDR3: CASSLIVGDTQYF
DNA: TGCGCCAGCAGCCTAATAGTAGGAGATACGCAGTATTTT
V: TRBV10-2
J: TRBJ2-3
size: -
D: -

CDR3: CASSLTSVGTKNIQYF
DNA: TGTGCCAGCAGTTTAACCAGCGTCGGAACCAAAAACATTCAGTACTTC
V: TRBV28
J: TRBJ2-4
size: once
D: -

CDR3: CASSLGWRGLNEKLFF
DNA: TGCGCCAGCAGCCTTGGGTGGCGGGGCCTTAATGAAAAACTGTTTTTT
V: TRBV5-1
J: TRBJ1-4
size: -
D: -

CDR3: CASSLAGTEETQYF
DNA: TGTGCCAGCAGCTTGGCCGGGACAGAAGAGACCCAGTACTTC
V: TRBV5-4
J: TRBJ2-5
size: -
D: TRBD1

CDR3: CASSLDSGAPYGYTF
DNA: TGCGCCAGCAGCTTGGATAGTGGGGCACCTTATGGCTACACCTTC
V: TRBV5-1
J: TRBJ1-2
size: -
D: -

CDR3: CASRKTGRETQYF
DNA: TGTGCCAGCAGAAAAACAGGTAGAGAGACCCAGTACTTC
V: TRBV28
J: TRBJ2-5
size: -
D: -

CDR3: CASTLGRGYEQYF
DNA: TGTGCCAGCACCCTTGGCAGGGGTTACGAGCAGTACTTC
V: TRBV2
J: TRBJ2-7
size: -
D: -

CDR3: CASSLASSYEQYF
DNA: TGTGCCAGCAGCTTGGCTAGCTCCTACGAGCAGTACTTC
V: TRBV5-4
J: TRBJ2-7
size: few
D: -

CDR3: CASSDTMGLASYNEQFF
DNA: TGCGCCAGCAGTGACACAATGGGACTAGCCTCCTACAATGAGCAGTTCTTC
V: TRBV10-1
J: TRBJ2-1
size: -
D: TRBD2

CDR3: CASSSAGTTETQYF
DNA: TGTGCCAGCAGCTCTGCCGGGACAACGGAGACCCAGTACTTC
V: TRBV5-4
J: TRBJ2-5
size: once
D: -

CDR3: CASSLASGGFNEQFF
DNA: TGCGCCAGCAGCTTGGCGTCAGGGGGCTTTAATGAGCAGTTCTTC
V: TRBV5-1
J: TRBJ2-1
size: -
D: TRBD1

CDR3: CATSRGVGEQFF
DNA: TGTGCCACCAGCAGAGGTGTCGGTGAGCAGTTCTTC
V: TRBV15
J: TRBJ2-1
size: -
D: -

CDR3: CASNRLAAQETQYF
DNA: TGTGCCAGCAACCGACTAGCGGCCCAAGAGACCCAGTACTTC
V: TRBV7-2
J: TRBJ2-5
size: -
D: TRBD2

CDR3: CASSVDWGANEKLFF
DNA: TGTGCCAGCAGCGTAGATTGGGGAGCGAATGAAAAACTGTTTTTT
V: TRBV9
J: TRBJ1-4
size: once
D: -

CDR3: CASSPGTIQETQYF
DNA: TGTGCCAGCAGCCCCGGGACTATACAAGAGACCCAGTACTTC
V: TRBV5-6
J: TRBJ2-5
size: -
D: TRBD2

CDR3: CSVVGGTSGSYYEQYF
DNA: TGCAGCGTTGTAGGGGGGACTAGCGGGAGTTATTACGAGCAGTACTTC
V: TRBV29-1
J: TRBJ2-7
size: -
D: TRBD2

CDR3: CASSEQANYGYTF
DNA: TGTGCCAGCAGCGAACAAGCTAACTATGGCTACACCTTC
V: TRBV6-6
J: TRBJ1-2
size: -
D: -

CDR3: CASNQKGKGGELFF
DNA: TGTGCCAGCAACCAGAAGGGGAAAGGCGGGGAGCTGTTTTTT
V: TRBV5-6
J: TRBJ2-2
size: -
D: -